This entry lists 18 T cell receptor beta chains sequenced from one sample in a study of blood T cells in healthy people across ages. Primers used in a second PCR of roughly 6 to 12 cycles were a sample-barcoded 5' primer and a J-beta primer mix. One entry per CDR3 protein, called by TCRdb with MiXCR from the 5' RACE reads. The sample has 650,000 to 800,000 distinct CDR3 sequences, more than 45% seen once. The sample was blood. Receptor source: a woman aged 80 or over in good health.

Points on this clonotype: It may be a read error: a sequence one base away is much more abundant. The V gene is TRBV10-3, the J gene TRBJ2-7; possibly TRBD2 for D (5 bases). The J call may be faulty, since TRBJ2-5 better matches the DNA end. Germline V gives CDR1 ENHRY, CDR2 SYGVKD. This CDR3 is built from 13 residues. CDR3: CAIRVDLRETQYF. CDR3 DNA sequence: TGTGCCATCAGGGTGGACTTACGGGAGACCCAGTACTTC.

About this clonotype: A read error may explain this, as a much larger clone is one base away. This rearrangement joins TRBV15 to TRBJ2-2; 10 bases line up with TRBD2. Germline V gene data show CDR1 as LNHNV and CDR2 as YYDKDF (reference sequence). The CDR3 loop spans 16 amino acids. The CDR3 DNA is TGTACCACCAGCCCTACTAGCGGGGATCACACCGGGGAGCTGTTTTTT. The encoded protein is CTTSPTSGDHTGELFF.

V gene TRBV4-3 combines with J gene TRBJ2-3; D uncertain. Germline CDR1 LGHNA, CDR2 YSLEER. V lost 2 bases to trimming and J lost 2 bases, with 8 bases between them. The CDR3 covers 14 residues. CDR3 nucleotide sequence: TGCGCCAGCAGCCAACTCCCGACCACAGATACGCAGTATTTT. Protein: CASSQLPTTDTQYF.

Points on this clonotype: A single base separates this from a much larger clone, so it may be a read error. The chain joins TRBV27 to TRBJ2-5; D is unresolved. With 5 bases removed from V and 4 bases from J, the gap between germline ends came to 23 bases. CDR3 length: 17 amino acids. Germline V lookup: CDR1 MNHEY, CDR2 SMNVEV (reference sequence). Here the CDR3 DNA reads TGTGCCAGCAGTCCCGAAGCGTCGCGCTTAGGGTTAGAGACCCAGTACTTC. It specifies CASSPEASRLGLETQYF.

Remarks on this clonotype: A read error is possible here, since a much larger clone lies one base away. The chain combines TRBV10-3 with TRBJ2-6; no clear D. From germline, CDR1 is ENHRY and CDR2 SYGVKD. Trimming cost V 3 bases and J 0 bases, with 3 bases left between them. There are 14 residues in the CDR3. The CDR3 DNA sequence: TGTGCCATCAGTGACAGCTCTGGGGCCAACGTCCTGACTTTC. Protein: CAISDSSGANVLTF.

As concerns this clonotype: A much larger clone differs from this one at a single base, so this may be a read error. V gene TRBV5-1 combines with J gene TRBJ2-3, with D hard to call. Germline lookup yields CDR1 SGHRS and CDR2 YFSETQ. Trimming took off 6 bases at V and 2 bases at J, with 13 bases between the two ends. The CDR3 length is 14 residues. CDR3 sequence reads: CASNFERPTDTQYF. The CDR3 region has the DNA TGCGCCAGCAACTTTGAGCGTCCCACAGATACGCAGTATTTT.

Remarks on this clonotype: Compared with germline, one end of the junction differs, possibly owing to a read error. The J gene is TRBJ1-1, the V gene TRBV6-5; D is possibly TRBD1 (6 bases). CDR1 and CDR2 (germline): MNHEY, SVGAGI. The CDR3 extends over 15 amino acids. The CDR3 loop reads CAGSYVIEGVTEAFF. DNA for the CDR3: TGTGCCGGCAGTTACGTTATTGAGGGGGTCACTGAAGCTTTCTTT.

This chain joins TRBV9 and TRBJ2-3; TRBD2 aligns across 11 bases. CDR1 is SGDLS and CDR2 is YYNGEE in the germline V gene. V lost 0 bases and J lost 2; bases outside the gene matches: 5. The CDR3 runs 17 residues. The CDR3 loop reads CASSVGGLAEITDTQYF. CDR3 bases: TGTGCCAGCAGCGTAGGGGGACTAGCGGAGATCACAGATACGCAGTATTTT. The entire variable domain, with the rest obtained from reference TRBV9 and TRBJ2-3, is as follows: DSGVTQTPKHLITATGQRVTLRCSPRSGDLSVYWYQQSLDQGLQFLIQYYNGEERAKGNILERFSAQQFPDLHSELNLSSLELGDSALYFCASSVGGLAEITDTQYFGPGTRLTVL.

This clonotype was detected ten times or more. J is TRBJ1-6 and V is TRBV20-1; D gene unclear. Germline values: CDR1 DFQATT, CDR2 SNEGSKA (reference sequence). CDR3 length: 13 amino acids. V shed 8 bases and J shed 6 bases, with 14 bases lying between them. The CDR3 DNA is TGCAGTCCCGTGGGCGGTCCTAATTCACCCCTCCACTTT. This codes for CSPVGGPNSPLHF.

CDR3 sequence: CASSRFERGLRNEQFF. The CDR3 nucleotides read TGTGCCAGCAGCCGGTTCGAGCGGGGGCTAAGGAATGAGCAGTTCTTC. This sequence joins TRBV7-1 and TRBJ2-1; 8 nucleotides agree with TRBD2. TRBV7-1 is assigned to the ORF class and has an uncertain function. The length of the CDR3 is 16 residues. V was clipped by 5 bases and J by 7 bases; unmatched bases: 13.

This clonotype was recorded many times. The genes are TRBV6-4 and TRBJ2-1; 8 nucleotides match TRBD2. The germline gives CDR1 MRHNA, CDR2 SNTAGT. Trimming removed 4 bases from V and 5 bases from J; junction bases left unmatched: 4. The CDR3 runs 14 residues. In DNA, the CDR3 is TGTGCCAGCAGTGGGACTAGCAGTGACAATGAGCAGTTCTTC. It codes for CASSGTSSDNEQFF.

This clonotype was seen at least ten times. The gene calls are TRBV12-3 or TRBV12-4 and TRBJ2-5, with 7 bases fitting TRBD2. There are 14 residues in the CDR3. J was trimmed by 1 base and V by 6 bases; bases with no gene match: 5. The CDR3: CASRSGTTQETQYF. As DNA, the CDR3 is TGTGCCAGCAGGTCCGGGACTACCCAAGAGACCCAGTACTTC.

This clonotype was detected many times. The genes are TRBV7-9 and TRBJ2-6; D is uncertain. The CDR3 runs 16 residues. V was trimmed by 3 bases and J by 2 bases, leaving 11 bases between them. In germline, CDR1 is SEHNR, CDR2 FQNEAQ (reference sequence). The CDR3 nucleotides read TGTGCCAGCAGCTTCGAGTTTATAGCTGGGGCCAACGTCCTGACTTTC. Amino acids: CASSFEFIAGANVLTF.

Concerning this clonotype: A read error may explain this, as a much larger clone is one base away. V gene TRBV5-1 combines with J gene TRBJ2-1, with TRBD2 as a possible D gene (5 bases). The CDR3 covers 13 residues. Trimming took 0 bases from V and 13 from J, leaving 14 bases between them. Germline V gives CDR1 SGHRS, CDR2 YFSETQ. The CDR3 sequence is CASSLVWWETQFF. The CDR3 DNA follows: TGCGCCAGCAGCTTGGTATGGTGGGAGACCCAGTTCTTC.

The chain is built from TRBV5-1 and TRBJ2-7; 7 positions agree with TRBD1. V trimming: 6 bases; J trimming: 8 bases; junction bases outside the gene matches: 8. The CDR3 is 12 residues long. Germline CDR1 reads SGHRS; CDR2 reads YFSETQ. The CDR3: CASITQGTQQYF. DNA for the CDR3: TGCGCCAGCATCACACAGGGGACGCAGCAGTACTTC.

The chain has TRBV6-1 and TRBJ2-3; the D gene is possibly TRBD2 (5 bases). Germline V CDR1 and CDR2: MNHNS, SASEGT. Deletions cut 7 bases from V and 2 bases from J, with 10 bases between. The CDR3 is 13 amino acids. CDR3 region: CASTRADTDTQYF. DNA of the CDR3: TGTGCCAGCACACGAGCGGACACAGATACGCAGTATTTT.

The rearrangement joins TRBV4-3 to TRBJ2-7; 9 bases are shared with TRBD1. The V gene's germline CDR1 is LGHNA and CDR2 YSLEER. Trimming at V came to 3 bases and at J to 3 bases, leaving 6 bases not matched to a gene. The CDR3 spans 15 residues. Here the CDR3 DNA reads TGCGCCAGCAGCCACGCCGGACAGGGGTTCTACGAGCAGTACTTC. Its translation is CASSHAGQGFYEQYF.

The chain links TRBV6-6 to TRBJ2-1; D gene ambiguous. Germline lookup yields CDR1 MNHNY and CDR2 SVGAGI (reference sequence). Trimming removed 6 bases from V and 6 bases from J, with 12 bases in between. This CDR3 spans 13 amino acids. The CDR3 bases are TGTGCCAGCAGCGGAGTGAGAGGCAATGAGCAGTTCTTC. Its protein product is CASSGVRGNEQFF.